The 8 T cell receptor beta chains presented below share a single source sample, sequenced in a study of regulatory T cells in long-lasting Graves disease. CDR3 regions were amplified by Arm-PCR using iRepertoire HTBI primers to build TCR beta libraries. TCRdb called the multiplex PCR reads again in MiXCR, with one record for every CDR3 protein. The sample records some 370,000 distinct CDR3 sequences, 20% to 25% being singletons. Time point: persistent/refractory GD, antithyroid drugs over 5 years with positive TRAb. Preparation of the TCR library used RNA extracted from PBMCs. The sequencing used peripheral blood mononuclear cells (PBMCs), collected when the disease was refractory, from a patient treated with antithyroid drugs. The receptors were sampled from a woman aged 40 to 49 with Graves disease.

This clonotype was counted at least ten times. This chain connects TRBV7-9 to TRBJ1-2, with D uncertain. The ends were cut back, 10 bases at V and 7 bases at J, with 16 bases in the middle. CDR1 is SEHNR, CDR2 FQNEAQ, per germline (reference sequence). This CDR3 has 12 residues. CDR3 in amino acids: CATQIVRGGYTF. In nucleotides, the CDR3 is TGTGCCACCCAGATTGTCCGCGGTGGCTACACCTTC. Full variable domain (remainder filled in from reference TRBV7-9 and TRBJ1-2): DTGVSQNPRHKITKRGQNVTFRCDPISEHNRLYWYRQTLGQGPEFLTYFQNEAQLEKSRLLSDRFSAERPKGSFSTLEIQRTEQGDSAMYLCATQIVRGGYTFGSGTRLTVV.

In regard to this clonotype: Given a much more abundant clone one base away, this may be a read error. This sequence joins TRBV6-2 or TRBV6-3 and TRBJ2-7; the D call may be TRBD1 or TRBD2 (5 bases each). The germline CDR1 and CDR2 sequences are MNHEY and SVGEGT. The CDR3 contains 14 residues. DNA for the CDR3: TGTGCCAGGAGTTACCGGGACGGTGCCTACGAGCAGTACTTC. Its translation is CARSYRDGAYEQYF.

Concerning this clonotype itself: Relative to the germline gene, one junction end is altered; a read error may explain this. The chain employs TRBV11-2 and TRBJ2-7; 9 bases fit TRBD1. CDR3 length equals 19 residues. CDR1 and CDR2 from the germline V gene are SGHAT and FQNNGV. The DNA of the CDR3 is TGTGCCAGCAGCTCACTCCGAGGGACAGGGTTCGGGTTTCACTACAAGCAGTACTTC. Amino acid sequence: CASSSLRGTGFGFHYKQYF.

This clonotype was observed at least ten times. The chain has TRBV27 and TRBJ1-4; 8 bases are a match to TRBD1. Losses at the gene ends were 0 bases for V and 5 bases for J; bases not matched to a gene: 5. CDR3 length: 16 residues. The V gene's germline CDR1 is MNHEY and CDR2 SMNVEV (reference sequence). CDR3 sequence reads: CASSLSQTGGNEKLFF. CDR3 in DNA: TGTGCCAGCAGTTTATCGCAAACAGGGGGAAATGAAAAACTGTTTTTT.

This clonotype showed up many times. This chain uses TRBV7-2 with TRBJ2-7; 7 bases map to TRBD1. The germline V gene encodes CDR1 SGHTA and CDR2 FQGNSA. The CDR3 spans 16 residues. V gave up 0 bases and J gave up 0 bases; unmatched junction bases: 5. The CDR3 nucleotides are TGTGCCAGCAGCTTAGCCGCGACAGGGCGCTCCTACGAGCAGTACTTC. Its protein product is CASSLAATGRSYEQYF.

On this clonotype: At one boundary the junction diverges from the germline segment, which might be a read error. This chain links TRBV20-1 with TRBJ2-1, with 10 bases matching TRBD2. Germline V gives CDR1 DFQATT, CDR2 SNEGSKA (reference sequence). There are 17 residues in the CDR3. CDR3 bases: TGCAGCGCTAGAGATCAAGGGACTAGCGCTGTATACAATGAGCAGTTCTTC. Protein sequence: CSARDQGTSAVYNEQFF.

This clonotype was seen at least ten times. J is TRBJ2-4 and V is TRBV28; the match to TRBD1 covers 10 bases. Germline-derived CDR1 and CDR2 are MDHEN and SYDVKM. The CDR3 extends over 16 amino acids. With V trimmed by 6 bases and J by 1 base, 6 bases remained unmatched. The CDR3 nucleotides are TGTGCCAGCAGGACCCGACAGGGGGCGGCCAAAAACATTCAGTACTTC. As protein: CASRTRQGAAKNIQYF.

This clonotype was counted many times. This sequence joins TRBV28 and TRBJ2-4, with D hard to call. Germline-derived CDR1 and CDR2 are MDHEN and SYDVKM. CDR3 length equals 15 residues. V lost 4 bases and J 0 bases, leaving 10 bases between the germline ends. For the CDR3, the DNA is TGTGCCAGCAGTTCGTCCAGATTAGCCAAAAACATTCAGTACTTC. Its protein product is CASSSSRLAKNIQYF.